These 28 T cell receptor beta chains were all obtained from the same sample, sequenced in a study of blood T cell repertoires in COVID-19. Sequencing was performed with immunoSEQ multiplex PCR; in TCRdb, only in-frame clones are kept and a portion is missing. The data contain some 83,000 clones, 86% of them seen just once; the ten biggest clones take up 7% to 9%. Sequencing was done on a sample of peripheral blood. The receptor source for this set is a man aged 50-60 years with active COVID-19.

The CDR3 bases are TGTGCCACCAGTGATAACGGGGTCCGTAAGCAGTATTTT. It yields the protein CATSDNGVRKQYF. The chain uses TRBV24-1 and TRBJ2-3; D might be TRBD2 (5 bases). The V gene's germline CDR1 is KGHDR and CDR2 SFDVKD. CDR3 size: 13 residues. Deletions cut 3 bases from V and 11 bases from J, with 14 bases between.

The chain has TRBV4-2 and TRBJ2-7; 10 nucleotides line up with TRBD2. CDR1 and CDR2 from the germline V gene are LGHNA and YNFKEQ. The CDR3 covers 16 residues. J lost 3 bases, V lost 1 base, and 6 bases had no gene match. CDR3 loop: CASSQGLAGASYEQYF. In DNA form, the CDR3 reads TGTGCCAGCAGCCAAGGTCTAGCGGGAGCCAGCTACGAGCAGTACTTC.

The CDR3 region is CASSFTSGTLEQYF. The CDR3 nucleotides read TGTGCCAGCAGCTTTACTAGCGGGACTTTGGAGCAGTACTTC. V gene TRBV11-2 combines with J gene TRBJ2-7; 10 bases are shared with TRBD2. Germline CDR1 and CDR2: SGHAT and FQNNGV. The CDR3 extends over 14 amino acids. With 3 bases clipped from V and 7 bases from J, the junction kept 6 bases outside the gene matches.

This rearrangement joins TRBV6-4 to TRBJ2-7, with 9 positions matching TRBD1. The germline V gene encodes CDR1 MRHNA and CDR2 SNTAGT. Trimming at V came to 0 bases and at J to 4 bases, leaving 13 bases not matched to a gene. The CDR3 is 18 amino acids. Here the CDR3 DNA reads TGTGCCAGCAGTGACTCGTTAGGTAAGGGACAGGGTCTGTACGAGCAGTACTTC. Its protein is CASSDSLGKGQGLYEQYF.

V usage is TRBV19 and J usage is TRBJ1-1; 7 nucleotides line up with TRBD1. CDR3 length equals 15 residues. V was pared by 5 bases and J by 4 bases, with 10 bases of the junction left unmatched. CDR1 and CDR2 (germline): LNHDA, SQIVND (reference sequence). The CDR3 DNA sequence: TGTGCCAGTAGTTCCTACTTTCAGGGGGGCACTGAAGCTTTCTTT. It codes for CASSSYFQGGTEAFF.

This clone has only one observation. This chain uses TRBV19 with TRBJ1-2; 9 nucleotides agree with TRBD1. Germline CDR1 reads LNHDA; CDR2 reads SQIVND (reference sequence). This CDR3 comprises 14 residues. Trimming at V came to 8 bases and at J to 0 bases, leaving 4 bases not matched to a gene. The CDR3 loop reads CASGRQGANYGYTF. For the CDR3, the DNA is TGTGCCAGTGGACGACAGGGGGCTAACTATGGCTACACCTTC.

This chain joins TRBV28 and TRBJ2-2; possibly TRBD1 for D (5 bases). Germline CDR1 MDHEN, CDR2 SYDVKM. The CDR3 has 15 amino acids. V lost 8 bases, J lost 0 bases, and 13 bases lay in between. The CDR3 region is CASVPGFANTGELFF. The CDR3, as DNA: TGTGCCAGCGTACCAGGGTTTGCGAACACCGGGGAGCTGTTTTTT.

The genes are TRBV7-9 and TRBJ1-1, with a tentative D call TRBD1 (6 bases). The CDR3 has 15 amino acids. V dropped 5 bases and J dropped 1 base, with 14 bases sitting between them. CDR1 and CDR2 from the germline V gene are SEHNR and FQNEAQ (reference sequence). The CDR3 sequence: CASSPWGHQNTEAFF. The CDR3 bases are TGTGCCAGCAGCCCCTGGGGACACCAGAACACTGAAGCTTTCTTT. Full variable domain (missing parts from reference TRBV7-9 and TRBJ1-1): DTGVSQNPRHKITKRGQNVTFRCDPISEHNRLYWYRQTLGQGPEFLTYFQNEAQLEKSRLLSDRFSAERPKGSFSTLEIQRTEQGDSAMYLCASSPWGHQNTEAFFGQGTRLTVV.

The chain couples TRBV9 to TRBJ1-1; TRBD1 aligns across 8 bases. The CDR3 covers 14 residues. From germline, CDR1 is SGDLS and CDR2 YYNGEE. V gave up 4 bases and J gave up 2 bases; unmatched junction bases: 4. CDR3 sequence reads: CASSFGQGNTEAFF. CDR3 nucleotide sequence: TGTGCCAGCAGCTTTGGACAGGGCAACACTGAAGCTTTCTTT. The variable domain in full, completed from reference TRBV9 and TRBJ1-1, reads DSGVTQTPKHLITATGQRVTLRCSPRSGDLSVYWYQQSLDQGLQFLIQYYNGEERAKGNILERFSAQQFPDLHSELNLSSLELGDSALYFCASSFGQGNTEAFFGQGTRLTVV.

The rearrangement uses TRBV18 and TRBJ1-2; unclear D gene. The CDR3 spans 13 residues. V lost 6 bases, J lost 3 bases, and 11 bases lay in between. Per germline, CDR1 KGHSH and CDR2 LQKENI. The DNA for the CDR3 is TGTGCCAGCTCTTTACAGCCCGACTATGGCTACACCTTC. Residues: CASSLQPDYGYTF.

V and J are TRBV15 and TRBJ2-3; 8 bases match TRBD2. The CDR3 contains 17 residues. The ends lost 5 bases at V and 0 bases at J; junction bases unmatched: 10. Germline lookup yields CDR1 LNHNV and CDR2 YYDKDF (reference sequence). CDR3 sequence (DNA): TGTGCCACCAGCCATAGGGGTGCTAGCGGGAGCACAGATACGCAGTATTTT. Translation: CATSHRGASGSTDTQYF.

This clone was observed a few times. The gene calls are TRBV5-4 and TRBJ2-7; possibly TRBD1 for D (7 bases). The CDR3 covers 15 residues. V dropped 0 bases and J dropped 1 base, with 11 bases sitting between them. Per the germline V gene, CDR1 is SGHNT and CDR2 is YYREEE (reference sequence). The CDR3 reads CASSLGRGQSYEQYF. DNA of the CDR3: TGTGCCAGCAGCTTGGGGAGGGGGCAATCCTACGAGCAGTACTTC.

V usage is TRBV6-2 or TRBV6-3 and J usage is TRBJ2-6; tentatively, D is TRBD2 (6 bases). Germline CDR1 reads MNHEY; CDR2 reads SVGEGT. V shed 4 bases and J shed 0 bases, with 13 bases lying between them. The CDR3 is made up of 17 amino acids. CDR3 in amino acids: CASSSPGVSSGANVLTF. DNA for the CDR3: TGTGCCAGCAGTTCCCCGGGAGTCAGCTCTGGGGCCAACGTCCTGACTTTC.

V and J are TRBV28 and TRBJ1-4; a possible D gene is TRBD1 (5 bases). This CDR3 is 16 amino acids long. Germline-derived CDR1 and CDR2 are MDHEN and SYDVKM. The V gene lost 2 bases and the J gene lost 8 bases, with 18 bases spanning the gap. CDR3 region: CASSLGAGTAKEKLFF. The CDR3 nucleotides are TGTGCCAGCAGTTTAGGGGCCGGGACTGCAAAGGAAAAACTGTTTTTT.

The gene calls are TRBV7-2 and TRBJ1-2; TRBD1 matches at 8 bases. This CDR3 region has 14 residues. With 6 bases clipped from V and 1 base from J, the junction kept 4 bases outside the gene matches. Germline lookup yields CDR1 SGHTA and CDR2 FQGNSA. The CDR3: CASRPGQGNYGYTF. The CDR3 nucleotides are TGTGCCAGCAGGCCCGGACAGGGTAACTATGGCTACACCTTC.

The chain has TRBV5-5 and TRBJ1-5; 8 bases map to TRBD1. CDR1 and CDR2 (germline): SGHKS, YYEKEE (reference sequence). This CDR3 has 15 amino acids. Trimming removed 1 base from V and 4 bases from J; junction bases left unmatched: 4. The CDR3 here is CASSLLGTGNQPQHF. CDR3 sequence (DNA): TGTGCCAGCAGCTTGCTGGGGACAGGAAATCAGCCCCAGCATTTT.

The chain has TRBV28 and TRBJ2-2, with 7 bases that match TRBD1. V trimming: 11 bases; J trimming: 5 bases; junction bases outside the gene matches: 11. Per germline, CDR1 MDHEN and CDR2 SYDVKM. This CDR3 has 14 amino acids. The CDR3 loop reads CAEGTATSTGELFF. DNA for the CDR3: TGTGCCGAGGGGACAGCGACTTCGACCGGGGAGCTGTTTTTT.

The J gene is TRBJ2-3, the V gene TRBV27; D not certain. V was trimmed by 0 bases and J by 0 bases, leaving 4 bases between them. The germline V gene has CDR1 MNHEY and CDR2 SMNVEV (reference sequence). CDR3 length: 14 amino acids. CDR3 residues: CASSLSVSTDTQYF. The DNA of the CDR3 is TGTGCCAGCAGTTTATCCGTTAGCACAGATACGCAGTATTTT.

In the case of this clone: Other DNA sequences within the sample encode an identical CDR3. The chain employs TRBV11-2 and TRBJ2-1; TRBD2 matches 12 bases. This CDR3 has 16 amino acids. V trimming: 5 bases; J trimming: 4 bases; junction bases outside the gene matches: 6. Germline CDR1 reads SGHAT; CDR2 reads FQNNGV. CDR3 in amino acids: CASSPRLAGVYNEQFF. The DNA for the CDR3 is TGTGCCAGCAGCCCGCGACTAGCGGGGGTATACAATGAGCAGTTCTTC.

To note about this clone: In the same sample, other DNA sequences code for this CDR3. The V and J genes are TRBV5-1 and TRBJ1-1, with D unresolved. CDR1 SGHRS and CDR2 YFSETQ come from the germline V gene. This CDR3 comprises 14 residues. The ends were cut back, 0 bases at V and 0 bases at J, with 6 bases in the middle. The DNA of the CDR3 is TGCGCCAGCAGCTTGGGGGCTATGAACACTGAAGCTTTCTTT. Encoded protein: CASSLGAMNTEAFF.

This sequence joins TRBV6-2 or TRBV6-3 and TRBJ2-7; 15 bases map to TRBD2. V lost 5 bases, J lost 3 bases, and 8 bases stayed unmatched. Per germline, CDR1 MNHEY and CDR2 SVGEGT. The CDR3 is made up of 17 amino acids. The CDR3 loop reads CASSLGLAGGPGYEQYF. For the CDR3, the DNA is TGTGCCAGCAGTCTCGGACTAGCGGGGGGGCCGGGCTACGAGCAGTACTTC.

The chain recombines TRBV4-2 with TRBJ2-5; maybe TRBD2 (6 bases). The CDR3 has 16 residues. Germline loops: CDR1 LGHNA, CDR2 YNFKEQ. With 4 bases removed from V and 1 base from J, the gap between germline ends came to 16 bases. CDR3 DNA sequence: TGTGCCAGCAGCCCGCCCCGTAGCGGAGGCCAAGAGACCCAGTACTTC. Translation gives CASSPPRSGGQETQYF.

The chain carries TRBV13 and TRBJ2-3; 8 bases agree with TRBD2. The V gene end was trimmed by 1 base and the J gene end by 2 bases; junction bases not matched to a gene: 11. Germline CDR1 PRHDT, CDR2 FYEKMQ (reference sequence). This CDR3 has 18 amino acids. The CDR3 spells CASSLEGLGGVITDTQYF. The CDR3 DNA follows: TGTGCCAGCAGCTTAGAGGGACTCGGGGGGGTTATCACAGATACGCAGTATTTT. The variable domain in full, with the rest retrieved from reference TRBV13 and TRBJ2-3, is AAGVIQSPRHLIKEKRETATLKCYPIPRHDTVYWYQQGPGQDPQFLISFYEKMQSDKGSIPDRFSAQQFSDYHSELNMSSLELGDSALYFCASSLEGLGGVITDTQYFGPGTRLTVL.

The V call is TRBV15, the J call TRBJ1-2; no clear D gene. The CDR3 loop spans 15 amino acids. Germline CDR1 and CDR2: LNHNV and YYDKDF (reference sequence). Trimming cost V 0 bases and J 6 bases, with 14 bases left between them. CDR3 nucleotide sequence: TGTGCCACCAGCAGAGATCACTACAATATCAATGGCTACACCTTC. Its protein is CATSRDHYNINGYTF.

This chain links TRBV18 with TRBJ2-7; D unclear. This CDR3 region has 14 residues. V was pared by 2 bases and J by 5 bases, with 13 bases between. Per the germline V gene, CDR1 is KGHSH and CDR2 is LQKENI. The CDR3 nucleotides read TGTGCCAGCTCACCAGACACCAACCCGAACGAGCAGTACTTC. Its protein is CASSPDTNPNEQYF.

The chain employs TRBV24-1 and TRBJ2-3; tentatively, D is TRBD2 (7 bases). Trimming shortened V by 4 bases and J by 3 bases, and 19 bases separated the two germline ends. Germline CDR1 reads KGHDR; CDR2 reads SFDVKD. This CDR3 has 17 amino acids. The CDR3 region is CATSEITEGGVTDTQYF. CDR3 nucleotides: TGTGCCACCAGTGAAATTACAGAAGGGGGGGTAACAGATACGCAGTATTTT.

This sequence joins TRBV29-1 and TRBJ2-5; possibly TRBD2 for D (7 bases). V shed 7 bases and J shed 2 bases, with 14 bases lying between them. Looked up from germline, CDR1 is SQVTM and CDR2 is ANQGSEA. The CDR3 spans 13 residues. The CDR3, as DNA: TGCAGCGGCAACCGGGGGGCACAAGAGACCCAGTACTTC. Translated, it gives CSGNRGAQETQYF. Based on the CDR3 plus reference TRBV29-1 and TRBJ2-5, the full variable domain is SAVISQKPSRDICQRGTSLTIQCQVDSQVTMMFWYRQQPGQSLTLIATANQGSEATYESGFVIDKFPISRPNLTFSTLTVSNMSPEDSSIYLCSGNRGAQETQYFGPGTRLLVL.

CDR3 residues: CASSDRTSGVRTQYF. In nucleotides, the CDR3 is TGTGCCAGCTCAGACCGGACTAGCGGGGTTCGGACCCAGTACTTC. This chain uses TRBV4-2 with TRBJ2-5, with 12 bases lining up with TRBD2. The CDR3 runs 15 residues. Germline V gene lookup returns CDR1 LGHNA and CDR2 YNFKEQ. Trimming cost V 8 bases and J 7 bases; bases outside gene matches: 11.